This T cell receptor beta chain appears in the sequencing data of a study of T cells expressing NK-cell markers. Findings of the study overall: Clones of NKG2C+ T cells that had expanded were of unclear HCMV specificity.

Germline CDR1 reads LGHNA; CDR2 reads YSLEER. The CDR3 spans 16 residues. Concerning this clonotype: The antigen is not known.

UMIs were included in TCR beta cDNA generated by 5'RACE template switching. After re-calling the 5' RACE reads, TCRdb lists one entry per CDR3 protein, DNA absent. The table gives about 260,000 distinct CDR3 sequences; the top ten clones make up about 0.39% of it. This chain joins TRBV4-3 and TRBJ2-1; TCRdb reports TRBD2, a call that lacks DNA to check it against. Specimen: blood T cells: a sorted CD56 or NKG2C T cell subset, CD4+ or CD8+ T cells, or bulk PBMC T cells (not recorded which). The clonotype originates from a man younger than 35 in good health. Here the CDR3 reads CASSQESGRAYNEQFF.